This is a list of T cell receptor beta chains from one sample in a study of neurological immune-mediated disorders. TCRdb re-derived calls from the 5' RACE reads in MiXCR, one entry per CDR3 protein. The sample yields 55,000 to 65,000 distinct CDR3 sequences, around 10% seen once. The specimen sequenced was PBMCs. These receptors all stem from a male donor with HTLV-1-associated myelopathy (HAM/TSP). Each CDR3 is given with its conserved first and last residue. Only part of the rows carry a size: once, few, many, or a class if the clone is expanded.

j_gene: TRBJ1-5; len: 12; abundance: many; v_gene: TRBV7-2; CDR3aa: CASSPPGQPQHF
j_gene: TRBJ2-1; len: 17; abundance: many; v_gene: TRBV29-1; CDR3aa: CSVEGVVGGAVHSEQFF
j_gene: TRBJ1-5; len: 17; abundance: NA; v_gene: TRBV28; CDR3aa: CASSARQGSYINQPQHF
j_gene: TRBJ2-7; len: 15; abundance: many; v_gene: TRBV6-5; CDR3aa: CASRRTGTGAYEQYF
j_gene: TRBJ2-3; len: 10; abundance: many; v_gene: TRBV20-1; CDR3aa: CSAAQNTQYF
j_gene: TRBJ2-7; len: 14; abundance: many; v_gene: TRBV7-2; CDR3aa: CASSLAGQTKGTYF
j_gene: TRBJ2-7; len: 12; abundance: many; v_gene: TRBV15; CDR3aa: CATSREGHEQYF
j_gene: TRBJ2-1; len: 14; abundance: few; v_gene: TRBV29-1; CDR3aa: CSVGFKGDYNEQFF
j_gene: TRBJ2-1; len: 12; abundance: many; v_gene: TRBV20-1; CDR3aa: CSARVGANEQFF
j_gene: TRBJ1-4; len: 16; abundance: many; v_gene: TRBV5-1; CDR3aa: CASSLQAQATNEKLFF
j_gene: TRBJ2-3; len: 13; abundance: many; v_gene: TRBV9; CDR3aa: CASSVEGWDTQYF
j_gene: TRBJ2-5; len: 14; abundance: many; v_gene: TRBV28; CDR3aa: CASSLYRNQETQYF
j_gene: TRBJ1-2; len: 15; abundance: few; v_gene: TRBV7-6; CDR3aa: CASSLQEQGGYGYTF
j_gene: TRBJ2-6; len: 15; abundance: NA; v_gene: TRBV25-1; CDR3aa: CDSSDTLYGANVLTF
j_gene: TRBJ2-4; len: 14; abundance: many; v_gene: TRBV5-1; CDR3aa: CASSLQGRQNIQYF
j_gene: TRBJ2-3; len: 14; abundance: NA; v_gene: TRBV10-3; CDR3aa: CAIRGTALTDTQYF
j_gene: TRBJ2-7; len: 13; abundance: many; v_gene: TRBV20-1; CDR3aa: CSARDDRRDEQYF
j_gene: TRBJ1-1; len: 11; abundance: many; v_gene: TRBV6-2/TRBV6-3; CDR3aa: CASRRGPEAFF
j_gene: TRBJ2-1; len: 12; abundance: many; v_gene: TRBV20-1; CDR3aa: CSASPPRGEQFF
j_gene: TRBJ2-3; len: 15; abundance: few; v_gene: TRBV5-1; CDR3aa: CASSKQGLNTDTQYF
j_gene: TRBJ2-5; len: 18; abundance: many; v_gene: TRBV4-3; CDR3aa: CASSQRVVSGGSQETQYF
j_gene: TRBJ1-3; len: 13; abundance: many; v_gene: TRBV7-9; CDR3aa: CASTRSSGNTIYF
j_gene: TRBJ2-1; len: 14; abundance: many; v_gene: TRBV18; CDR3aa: CASSPATGSEGQFF
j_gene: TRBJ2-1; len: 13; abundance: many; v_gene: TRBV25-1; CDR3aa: CASSVQGGDEQFF
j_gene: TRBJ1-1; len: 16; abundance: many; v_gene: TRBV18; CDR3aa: CASSPQPGPMNTEAFF
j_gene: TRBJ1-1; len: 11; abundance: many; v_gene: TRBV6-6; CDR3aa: CATQVNTEAFF
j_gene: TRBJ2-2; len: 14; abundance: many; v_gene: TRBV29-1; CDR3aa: CSYRTGENTGELFF
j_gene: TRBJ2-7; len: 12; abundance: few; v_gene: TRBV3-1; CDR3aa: CASRDSWGEQYF
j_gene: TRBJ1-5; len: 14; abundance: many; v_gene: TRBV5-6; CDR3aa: CASSLGTEQRPQHF
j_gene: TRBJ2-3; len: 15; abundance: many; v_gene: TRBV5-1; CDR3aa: CASSLVGRSTDTQYF
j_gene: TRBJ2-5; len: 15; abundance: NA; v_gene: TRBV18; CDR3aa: CASSPPGRVQETQYF
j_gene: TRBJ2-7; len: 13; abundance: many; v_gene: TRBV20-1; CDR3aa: CSAPHQAGHEQYF
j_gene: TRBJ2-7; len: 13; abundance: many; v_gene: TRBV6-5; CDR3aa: CASSYSGGHEQYF
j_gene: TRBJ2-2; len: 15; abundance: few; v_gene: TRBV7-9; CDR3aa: CASTLLSTATGELFF
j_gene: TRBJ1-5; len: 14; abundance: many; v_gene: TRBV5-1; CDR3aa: CASSLDDSNQPQHF
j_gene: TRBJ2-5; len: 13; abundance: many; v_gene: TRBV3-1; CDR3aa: CASSQEGTKTQYF
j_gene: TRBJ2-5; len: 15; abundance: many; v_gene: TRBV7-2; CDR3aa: CASSSLAGDMGTQYF
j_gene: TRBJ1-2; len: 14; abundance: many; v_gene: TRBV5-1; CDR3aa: CASSPGTANYGYTF
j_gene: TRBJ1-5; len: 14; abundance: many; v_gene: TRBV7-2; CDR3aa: CASSLGMYDQPQHF
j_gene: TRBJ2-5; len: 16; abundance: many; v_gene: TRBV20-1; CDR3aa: CSATPGLAGAQETQYF
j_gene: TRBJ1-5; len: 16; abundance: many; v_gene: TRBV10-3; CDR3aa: CAISGAPGTSNQPQHF
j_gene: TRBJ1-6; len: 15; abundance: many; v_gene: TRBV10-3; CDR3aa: CAISESAGDSSPLHF
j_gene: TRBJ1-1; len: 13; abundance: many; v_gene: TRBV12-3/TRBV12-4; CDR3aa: CASSLIGDTEAFF
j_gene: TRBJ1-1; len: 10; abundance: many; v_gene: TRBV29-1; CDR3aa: CSVKNTEAFF
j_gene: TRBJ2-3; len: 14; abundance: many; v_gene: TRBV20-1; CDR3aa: CSARVTGTGDTQYF